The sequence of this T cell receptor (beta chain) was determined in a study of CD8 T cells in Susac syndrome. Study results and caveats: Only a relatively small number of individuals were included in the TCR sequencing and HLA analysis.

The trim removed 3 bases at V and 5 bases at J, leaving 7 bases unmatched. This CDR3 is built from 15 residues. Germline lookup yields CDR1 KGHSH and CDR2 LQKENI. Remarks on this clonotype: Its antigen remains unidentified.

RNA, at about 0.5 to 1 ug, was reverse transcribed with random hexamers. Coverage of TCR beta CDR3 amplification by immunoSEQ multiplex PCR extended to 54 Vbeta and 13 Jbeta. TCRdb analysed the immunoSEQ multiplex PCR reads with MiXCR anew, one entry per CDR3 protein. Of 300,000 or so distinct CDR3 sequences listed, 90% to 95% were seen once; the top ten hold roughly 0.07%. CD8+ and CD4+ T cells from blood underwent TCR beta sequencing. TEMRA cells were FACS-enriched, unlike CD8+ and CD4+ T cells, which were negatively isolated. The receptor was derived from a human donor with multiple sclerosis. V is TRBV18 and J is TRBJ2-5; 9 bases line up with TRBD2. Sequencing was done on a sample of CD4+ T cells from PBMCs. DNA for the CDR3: TGTGCCAGCTCACCCCGACTAGCGGATCCGGAGACCCAGTACTTC. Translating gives CASSPRLADPETQYF.